The table lists the clone carrying this T cell receptor (beta chain) with a count of one. These data originate in a study of OX40 agonist ivuxolimab in advanced cancers. The table came from immunoSEQ multiplex PCR; TCRdb's copy has only in-frame clones and leaves some out. The sample lists fewer than 85,000 clones; approximately 91% were seen once. This CDR3 contains 13 residues. Deletions cut 5 bases from V and 2 bases from J, with 7 bases between. Per germline, CDR1 SGHAT and CDR2 FQNNGV. The source is an adult with an advanced solid tumor such as melanoma, head and neck, liver or kidney cancer. V and J are TRBV11-2 and TRBJ1-3; D ambiguous. This sample comprised CD4+ or CD8+ T cells sorted from blood, obtained in a trial of the OX40 agonist ivuxolimab. The DNA for the CDR3 is TGTGCCAGCAGCCCCCATCCTGGAAACACCATATATTTT. This codes for CASSPHPGNTIYF.